The clone carrying this TCR beta chain came up many times. Its antigen is currently unknown. The data are from a study of CD8 T cells in ankylosing spondylitis. Findings and limits, study-wide: A TCR beta motif of fewer than ten highly homologous variants seemed to mark ankylosing spondylitis blood.

Germline CDR1 is DFQATT and CDR2 is SNEGSKA (reference sequence). The germline V and J ends were trimmed by 7 bases and 5 bases, with 11 bases remaining between them. The length of the CDR3 is 11 residues. Making the TCR beta libraries involved quantitative 5'-RACE with molecular barcodes. Using its own MiXCR run on the 5' RACE reads, TCRdb lists one record per CDR3 protein. The sample includes fewer than 450,000 distinct CDR3 sequences, 17% of them seen just once. Sequenced sample: blood, either unsorted or a sorted T cell fraction (not recorded which). The receptor was derived from a male donor with ankylosing spondylitis. This chain connects TRBV20-1 to TRBJ1-1; TRBD1 is a possible D gene (5 bases). CDR3 amino acids: CSVLRVTEAFF. The CDR3 DNA follows: TGCAGTGTCCTCAGGGTTACTGAAGCTTTCTTT.